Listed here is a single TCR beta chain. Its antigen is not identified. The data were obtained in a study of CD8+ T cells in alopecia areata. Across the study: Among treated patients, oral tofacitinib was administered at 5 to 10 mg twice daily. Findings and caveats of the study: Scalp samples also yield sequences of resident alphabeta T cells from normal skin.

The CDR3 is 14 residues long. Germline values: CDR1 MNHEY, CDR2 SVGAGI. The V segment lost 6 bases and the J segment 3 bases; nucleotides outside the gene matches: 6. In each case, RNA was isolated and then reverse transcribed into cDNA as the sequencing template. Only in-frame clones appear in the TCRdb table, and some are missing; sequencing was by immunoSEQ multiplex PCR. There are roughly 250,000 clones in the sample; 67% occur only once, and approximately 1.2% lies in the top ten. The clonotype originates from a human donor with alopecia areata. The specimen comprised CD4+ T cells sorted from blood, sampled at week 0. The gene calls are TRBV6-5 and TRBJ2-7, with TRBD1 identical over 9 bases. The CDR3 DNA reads TGTGCCAGCAGACGGGACAGGGCTGTCTACGAGCAGTACTTC. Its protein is CASRRDRAVYEQYF.